This TCR beta chain was retrieved from a study of glioma-infiltrating T cells after dendritic cell vaccination. Study-level background: Monocyte-derived dendritic cells, cultured six to seven days with IL-4 and GM-CSF, were pulsed with autologous tumor lysate.

Sample time point: after dendritic cell vaccination, including at tumor progression/relapse. PBMC sampling occurred before vaccination, two weeks after the third dose, and at progression. Input was roughly 2.2 ug genomic DNA, or all available if less. TCRdb's copy holds only in-frame clones and misses some; the assay was immunoSEQ multiplex PCR. The profile shows fewer than 30,000 clones, roughly 91% of them singletons. Sequenced here: blood, sampled after dendritic cell vaccination. This TCR derives from a human donor with glioblastoma.

CDR3 sequence reads: CASSARGQGIYEQYF. CDR3 bases: TGTGCCAGCAGTGCAAGAGGACAGGGGATTTACGAGCAGTACTTC. This sequence joins TRBV6-1 and TRBJ2-7; TRBD1 matches at 9 bases. Per germline, CDR1 MNHNS and CDR2 SASEGT. Trimming cost V 4 bases and J 4 bases; bases outside gene matches: 8. CDR3 length equals 15 residues.